The clone carrying this T cell receptor (beta chain) came up a few times. Its cognate antigen is unknown. The data were taken from a study of blood T cells in healthy people across ages. The CDR3 is 16 residues long. Germline V gives CDR1 SGHTA, CDR2 FQGTGA. V was pared by 0 bases and J by 15 bases, with 15 bases of the junction left unmatched. Findings of the study overall: Aged donors had fewer naive CD4+ cells and lower diversity than long-lived donors. A strong correlation was found between TCR beta diversity and the percentage of naive T cells.

Isolation recovered at least 6 million PBMCs from every sample. For the second PCR, which ran for roughly 6 to 12 cycles, a sample-barcoded 5' primer and a J-beta primer mix were used. Any given sample supplied a minimum of 2.5 million CDR3-containing paired-end reads. TCRdb redid the calling of the 5' RACE reads with MiXCR, one entry per CDR3 protein. The sample lists about 1.5 million distinct CDR3 sequences; approximately 42% were seen once. The rearrangement joins TRBV7-3 to TRBJ2-1; 9 bases are a match to TRBD2. The clonotype originates from a woman aged 18-29 years in good health. The sample comprised blood. Written as DNA, the CDR3 is TGTGCCAGCAGCTTAACGTTTAGCGGGAGCCCTGGGAGTTGGTTCTTC. Amino acids: CASSLTFSGSPGSWFF.